This is a list of T cell receptor beta chains from one sample in a study of blood T cell repertoires in COVID-19. The protocol was immunoSEQ multiplex PCR, while the TCRdb copy is restricted to in-frame clones and leaves out a portion. Of some 260,000 clones listed, approximately 86% were seen once; the top ten hold about 6.9%. The sequenced sample was PBMCs or T cells enriched from blood (not recorded which). Source of these receptors: a woman in her twenties or thirties with acute COVID-19. Both conserved end residues are part of each CDR3. The D gene is left open where the match is weak. Clone size, where shown, is once, few, many, or a class for clones that have expanded.

J,size,D,V,DNA,CDR3
TRBJ2-7,NA,TRBD2,TRBV4-3,TGCGCCAGCAGCCAGGGACTAGCGGGAGAGGGGTACGAGCAGTACTTC,CASSQGLAGEGYEQYF
TRBJ2-1,NA,TRBD2,TRBV6-5,TGTGCCAGCAGTAGGGGACTAGCGGAAAATGAGCAGTTCTTC,CASSRGLAENEQFF
TRBJ1-3,NA,TRBD1,TRBV5-6,TGTGCCAGCAGCTTAATGACAGGGGAACATGGAAACACCATATATTTT,CASSLMTGEHGNTIYF
TRBJ1-6,NA,NA,TRBV21-1,TGTGCCAGCAGATTAGACAGGAAGAATTCACCCCTCCACTTT,CASRLDRKNSPLHF
TRBJ1-2,NA,NA,TRBV18,TGTGCCAGCTCACGGGGCCAGGTGGATGGCTACACCTTC,CASSRGQVDGYTF
TRBJ1-5,NA,TRBD1,TRBV7-8,TGTGCCAGCAGCTTCTCAAGACAGGGCAGTCAGCCCCAGCATTTT,CASSFSRQGSQPQHF
TRBJ2-7,NA,NA,TRBV3-1/TRBV3-2,TGTGCCAGCAGCCAAGATAGACTTACCTACGAGCAGTACTTC,CASSQDRLTYEQYF
TRBJ1-5,NA,NA,TRBV11-2,TGTGCCAGCAGCTTAGATCTAGGGGTACAGCCCCAGCATTTT,CASSLDLGVQPQHF
TRBJ2-7,NA,TRBD1,TRBV7-2,TGTGCCAGCAGTTACGCCGGGAAAGGGGGCCACGAGCAGTACTTC,CASSYAGKGGHEQYF
TRBJ2-3,NA,TRBD1,TRBV28,TGTGCCAGCAGTGCGACAACCGGGACAGGGGGCCCCACAGATACGCAGTATTTT,CASSATTGTGGPTDTQYF
TRBJ2-1,few,TRBD1,TRBV5-6,TGTGCCAGCAGCGCCTTACAGGGGGCGAATGAGCAGTTCTTC,CASSALQGANEQFF
TRBJ2-2,few,TRBD1,TRBV5-4,TGTGCCAGCAGCTCGCCGGGACAGGGGACGACCGGGGAGCTGTTTTTT,CASSSPGQGTTGELFF
TRBJ1-2,once,TRBD1,TRBV27,TGTGCCAGCAGGACAGGGGAAGATCATGGCTACACCTTC,CASRTGEDHGYTF
TRBJ2-3,NA,TRBD2,TRBV2,TGTGCCACCCTAAAGGGGACTAGCGTAACAGATACGCAGTATTTT,CATLKGTSVTDTQYF
TRBJ2-5,NA,TRBD1,TRBV11-2,TGTGCCAGCAGCTTAAGGGACAGCCTGTACCAAGAGACCCAGTACTTC,CASSLRDSLYQETQYF
TRBJ1-2,NA,TRBD1,TRBV14,TGTGCCAGCAGCCAAGATCGGGGACAGGGATCCAACTATGGCTACACCTTC,CASSQDRGQGSNYGYTF
TRBJ2-2,NA,NA,TRBV28,TGTGCCAGCAGTTTTCGGGCCGGGGAGCTGTTTTTT,CASSFRAGELFF
TRBJ1-2,NA,NA,TRBV20-1,TGCAGTGCCCTCGTGGGGGGAGGCTACACCTTC,CSALVGGGYTF
TRBJ2-3,NA,TRBD1,TRBV7-2,TGTGCCAGCAGCCCCACCGCAGGGGGCGCGTATACGCAGTATTTT,CASSPTAGGAYTQYF
TRBJ2-1,NA,TRBD1,TRBV18,TGTGCCAGCTCACCACTATTACAGGGGGCGTCGCGTAGCTCCTACAATGAGCAGTTCTTC,CASSPLLQGASRSSYNEQFF
TRBJ2-5,NA,TRBD1,TRBV28,TGTGCCAGCAGTTTTGTGGACAGGGGGCCCCAAGAGACCCAGTACTTC,CASSFVDRGPQETQYF
TRBJ1-6,NA,NA,TRBV21-1,TGTGCCAGCAGCTGGACAGGGGGAGCAGTTAGCTCCTATAATTCACCCCTCCACTTT,CASSWTGGAVSSYNSPLHF
TRBJ1-4,NA,NA,TRBV7-2,TGTGCCAGCAGCTTCCGAGTAACTAATGAAAAACTGTTTTTT,CASSFRVTNEKLFF
TRBJ1-6,NA,NA,TRBV30,TGTGCCTGGAGTGGGGGGGGAGATTCACCCCTCCACTTT,CAWSGGGDSPLHF
TRBJ1-2,NA,NA,TRBV29-1,TGCAGCGCTCAAGACAGTAACTATGGCTACACCTTC,CSAQDSNYGYTF
TRBJ1-3,NA,NA,TRBV9,TGTGCCAGCAGCGATTCGGCAGGGGAAGGAAACACCATATATTTT,CASSDSAGEGNTIYF
TRBJ2-1,NA,NA,TRBV6-5,TGTGCCAGCAAAGGCGGGGCCGGTAATGAGCAGTTCTTC,CASKGGAGNEQFF
TRBJ2-5,NA,TRBD1,TRBV5-4,TGTGCCAGCAGCTCTGACAGGGAAGGTGAGACCCAGTACTTC,CASSSDREGETQYF
TRBJ1-2,NA,NA,TRBV2,TGTGCCAGCAGCGTGGGACTGATCTATGGCTACACCTTC,CASSVGLIYGYTF
TRBJ1-4,NA,NA,TRBV3-1/TRBV3-2,TGTGCCAGCAGCCAACGACAGGCTAATGAAAAACTGTTTTTT,CASSQRQANEKLFF
TRBJ1-2,NA,TRBD1,TRBV18,TGTGCCAGCTCACCTGGACAGGGAGCTGGCTACACCTTC,CASSPGQGAGYTF
TRBJ1-2,few,TRBD1,TRBV6-2/TRBV6-3,TGTGCCAGCAGTTACCCGGGACAGGACCACTATGGCTACACCTTC,CASSYPGQDHYGYTF
TRBJ2-7,NA,NA,TRBV5-1,TGCGCCAGCAGCCCACAGACAGGAACCCACGAGCAGTACTTC,CASSPQTGTHEQYF
TRBJ2-2,NA,TRBD2,TRBV27,TGTGCCAGCAGTTTACGTCCTAGCGGGAGCGGCGGCACCGGGGAGCTGTTTTTT,CASSLRPSGSGGTGELFF
TRBJ2-5,NA,TRBD2,TRBV7-2,TGTGCCAGCAGCCCAGCGGGACTAGCGGGGGGTTACGGCTATAGGACCCAGTACTTC,CASSPAGLAGGYGYRTQYF
TRBJ1-2,NA,TRBD1,TRBV3-1/TRBV3-2,TGTGCCAGCAGCCAAGACCGCGGGACAGGTATTTCAGCTAACTATGGCTACACCTTC,CASSQDRGTGISANYGYTF
TRBJ2-1,NA,TRBD1,TRBV4-1,TGCGCCAGCAGCCAAGTGTCGTCGACAGGGGGAATCGATGAGCAGTTCTTC,CASSQVSSTGGIDEQFF
TRBJ2-1,NA,TRBD2,TRBV7-2,TGTGCCAGCAGCTTACTCGGGCCACTAGCGCCCGTCTCCTACAATGAGCAGTTCTTC,CASSLLGPLAPVSYNEQFF
TRBJ1-4,NA,TRBD1,TRBV24-1,TGTGCCACCAGGACGGACAGGGTGTGGGAAAAACTGTTTTTT,CATRTDRVWEKLFF
TRBJ1-3,NA,NA,TRBV7-5,TGTGCCAGAAGCTTACAAGGGGGGGTAGCCAGCTCTGGAAACACCATATATTTT,CARSLQGGVASSGNTIYF
TRBJ2-7,NA,TRBD1,TRBV27,TGTGCCAGCAGTACCGGGACAGGCCCCTACGAGCAGTACTTC,CASSTGTGPYEQYF
TRBJ2-2,NA,TRBD2,TRBV9,TGTGCCAGCAGCGTAGACCCCTATAGCGGGGGGGGACCCACCGGGGAGCTGTTTTTT,CASSVDPYSGGGPTGELFF
TRBJ2-5,NA,TRBD2,TRBV9,TGTGCCAGCAGCGTAGGTGGGCTAGCGGGAGTTGGGGAGACCCAGTACTTC,CASSVGGLAGVGETQYF
TRBJ1-1,NA,NA,TRBV28,TGTGCCAGCAGTACGACAACTGAAGCTTTCTTT,CASSTTTEAFF
TRBJ2-2,NA,TRBD2,TRBV29-1,TGCAGCGTGACACTAGCGGGCGTAAACACCGGGGAGCTGTTTTTT,CSVTLAGVNTGELFF
TRBJ2-6,NA,TRBD1,TRBV5-4,TGTGCCAGCAGCCCCCCACCGGGACAGGGTTCGGACGGGGCCAACGTCCTGACTTTC,CASSPPPGQGSDGANVLTF
TRBJ2-7,NA,NA,TRBV5-8,TGTGCCAGCAGCTCATCGGGTACCTCCTACGAGCAGTACTTC,CASSSSGTSYEQYF
TRBJ2-5,once,NA,TRBV28,TGTGCCAGCAGTCAGGGAAAAGAGACCCAGTACTTC,CASSQGKETQYF
TRBJ1-5,NA,NA,TRBV18,TGTGCCAGCTCACCAGAGAGCCTTAGCAATCAGCCCCAGCATTTT,CASSPESLSNQPQHF
TRBJ2-1,NA,NA,TRBV7-9,TGTGCCAGCAGCTTATCGTACGGCTCCTACAATGAGCAGTTCTTC,CASSLSYGSYNEQFF
TRBJ2-7,NA,TRBD1,TRBV29-1,TGCAGCGTACACACAGGGGGAGCCTACGAGCAGTACTTC,CSVHTGGAYEQYF
TRBJ2-1,NA,NA,TRBV9,TGTGCCAGCAGCGCCCAGGGAGGCTCCTACAATGAGCAGTTCTTC,CASSAQGGSYNEQFF
TRBJ1-2,NA,NA,TRBV2,TGTGCCAGCACCCTCGGACAGAGCTACACCTTC,CASTLGQSYTF
TRBJ2-7,NA,NA,TRBV5-6,TGTGCCAGCAGCTTGATGTACAGGGCCTACGAGCAGTACTTC,CASSLMYRAYEQYF
TRBJ1-1,once,NA,TRBV7-2,TGTGCCAGCAGCAGACAGGCGAACACTGAAGCTTTCTTT,CASSRQANTEAFF
TRBJ2-7,NA,TRBD2,TRBV11-2,TGTGCCAGCAGCTTAGAAGCGGGAAGAGACGAGCAGTACTTC,CASSLEAGRDEQYF
TRBJ2-3,NA,NA,TRBV2,TGTGCCAGCAGCGGGGCAGGGGAGGGTTTCGATACGCAGTATTTT,CASSGAGEGFDTQYF
TRBJ1-5,NA,NA,TRBV28,TGTGCCACGGGGGGCTTTAGCAATCAGCCCCAGCATTTT,CATGGFSNQPQHF